Following are 22 T cell receptor beta chains from one sample sequenced in a study of T cells in Graves' hyperthyroidism and ophthalmopathy. The investigators amplified TCR beta CDR3 regions from RNA transcripts. The HTBI set primed first-round TCR CDR3 RT-PCR. TCRdb passed the multiplex PCR reads through MiXCR, listing each CDR3 protein once. Among some 420,000 distinct CDR3 sequences listed, approximately 15% were seen once. Sequencing was done on a sample of blood. The receptors derive from a young woman with Graves' hyperthyroidism.

This clonotype was observed a handful of times. The rearrangement links TRBV27 to TRBJ1-1; 7 bases are a match to TRBD1. After removal of 0 bases from V and 5 bases from J, the junction contained 6 bases not matched to a gene. This CDR3 contains 15 residues. The germline V gene has CDR1 MNHEY and CDR2 SMNVEV (reference sequence). The chain's CDR3 is CASSLSRAGGTEAFF. CDR3 DNA sequence: TGTGCCAGCAGTTTATCGCGGGCAGGGGGTACTGAAGCTTTCTTT.

This clonotype was seen only a few times. The V gene is TRBV29-1, the J gene TRBJ2-2, with 8 bases aligning to TRBD1. Per germline, CDR1 SQVTM and CDR2 ANQGSEA. The V and J ends lost 8 bases and 8 bases, in that order; junction bases with no gene match: 4. CDR3 length equals 11 residues. CDR3 loop: CSTWDRGELFF. The CDR3 DNA is TGCAGCACCTGGGACAGGGGGGAGCTGTTTTTT.

The V and J genes are TRBV20-1 and TRBJ2-3; a weak D match, TRBD2 (6 bases). V gave up 3 bases and J gave up 1 base, with 17 bases separating them. Per the germline V gene, CDR1 is DFQATT and CDR2 is SNEGSKA (reference sequence). This CDR3 contains 16 residues. CDR3 sequence reads: CSARGLAPIRTDTQYF. The CDR3 DNA reads as TGCAGTGCTAGGGGACTTGCGCCTATTCGCACAGATACGCAGTATTTT.

This clonotype showed up many times. The chain joins TRBV5-6 to TRBJ2-3, with D maybe TRBD2 (6 bases). V lost 0 bases to trimming and J lost 6 bases, with 11 bases between them. This CDR3 spans 14 amino acids. Germline-derived CDR1 and CDR2 are SGHDT and YYEEEE. CDR3 sequence (DNA): TGTGCCAGCAGCTTGGCCGGGACTCATGATACGCAGTATTTT. Its protein is CASSLAGTHDTQYF.

This clonotype was seen a handful of times. The V call is TRBV9, the J call TRBJ2-1; 9 bases line up with TRBD2. Germline V gene data show CDR1 as SGDLS and CDR2 as YYNGEE. The V and J ends lost 0 bases and 4 bases, in that order; junction bases with no gene match: 11. The CDR3 has 18 amino acids. CDR3 sequence (DNA): TGTGCCAGCAGCGTAGCTACCCCGACTAGCGGAACATACAATGAGCAGTTCTTC. Translated: CASSVATPTSGTYNEQFF. The full variable domain, rest sourced from reference TRBV9 and TRBJ2-1, is DSGVTQTPKHLITATGQRVTLRCSPRSGDLSVYWYQQSLDQGLQFLIQYYNGEERAKGNILERFSAQQFPDLHSELNLSSLELGDSALYFCASSVATPTSGTYNEQFFGPGTRLTVL.

The chain has TRBV27 and TRBJ2-1; tentatively, D is TRBD2 (5 bases). CDR1 and CDR2 from the germline V gene are MNHEY and SMNVEV (reference sequence). The CDR3 is 12 amino acids. Trimming left V 6 bases short and J 6 bases short, with 9 bases between. CDR3: CASSRGVNEQFF. CDR3 bases: TGTGCCAGCAGCCGGGGAGTCAATGAGCAGTTCTTC.

Many counts were recorded for this clonotype. The chain uses TRBV7-2 and TRBJ1-5; D may be TRBD1 (6 bases). The CDR3 has 13 residues. V was trimmed by 5 bases and J by 2 bases, leaving 7 bases between them. Germline V lookup: CDR1 SGHTA, CDR2 FQGNSA. DNA of the CDR3: TGTGCCAGCAGCCGGGGGCGCAATCAGCCCCAGCATTTT. Protein product: CASSRGRNQPQHF.

CDR3 in amino acids: CASSGRLGEGRGIQYF. Written as DNA, the CDR3 is TGTGCCAGTTCCGGCAGGCTGGGGGAGGGCCGGGGCATTCAGTACTTC. The chain joins TRBV19 to TRBJ2-4, with 7 bases matching TRBD2. The CDR3 spans 16 residues. J was trimmed by 9 bases and V by 8 bases; bases with no gene match: 19. The germline gives CDR1 LNHDA, CDR2 SQIVND (reference sequence).

A note on this clonotype: A much larger clonotype is one base distant, so this may be a read error. J is TRBJ1-2 and V is TRBV28; tentatively, D is TRBD1 (5 bases). Germline loops: CDR1 MDHEN, CDR2 SYDVKM. The CDR3 totals 13 residues. The CDR3 nucleotides read TGTGCCAGCCAGGACATCGAGGCTAGCGGCTACGCCTTC. Amino acids: CASQDIEASGYAF.

This clonotype showed up many times. The V gene is TRBV12-3 or TRBV12-4, the J gene TRBJ1-2; a weak D match, TRBD1 (6 bases). The CDR3 is 12 amino acids. V gave up 4 bases and J gave up 8 bases, with 11 bases separating them. CDR3 amino acids: CASSYRVAGYTF. In DNA form, the CDR3 reads TGTGCCAGCAGTTACAGGGTTGCCGGCTACACCTTC.

This clonotype was seen repeatedly, ten times or more. The chain uses TRBV20-1 and TRBJ2-7; D not certain. The CDR3 loop spans 15 amino acids. The V gene's germline CDR1 is DFQATT and CDR2 SNEGSKA (reference sequence). Trimming left V 4 bases short and J 0 bases short, with 16 bases between. CDR3 bases: TGCAGTGCTAAAGCCTCTCGCCAGGCCTCCTACGAGCAGTACTTC. Translating it yields CSAKASRQASYEQYF.

This clonotype was found many times. The genes are TRBV6-2 or TRBV6-3 and TRBJ2-2; perhaps TRBD1 as D (5 bases). The CDR3 is made up of 15 amino acids. Germline assignment: CDR1 MNHEY and CDR2 SVGEGT. V shed 2 bases and J shed 2 bases, with 9 bases lying between them. CDR3 protein: CASSYAGHNTGELFF. The CDR3 DNA sequence: TGTGCCAGCAGTTACGCCGGACATAACACCGGGGAGCTGTTTTTT.

This clonotype was counted many times. This chain uses TRBV19 with TRBJ2-1, with D possibly being TRBD2 (6 bases). The germline CDR1 and CDR2 sequences are LNHDA and SQIVND (reference sequence). CDR3 length equals 13 residues. Trimming stripped 5 bases from V and 10 bases from J, with 15 bases between. The CDR3 sequence: CASSADPRGEQFF. In DNA, the CDR3 is TGTGCCAGTAGTGCCGACCCACGGGGGGAGCAGTTCTTC.

As regards this clonotype: This may come from a read error, since a much larger clone is one base off. The J gene is TRBJ1-5, the V gene TRBV27; D gene ambiguous. Trimming stripped 8 bases from V and 6 bases from J, with 23 bases between. This CDR3 comprises 16 residues. In germline, CDR1 is MNHEY, CDR2 SMNVEV (reference sequence). This CDR3 reads CASSGGGSDRGQPQHF. The CDR3 DNA follows: TGTGCCAGCTCTGGAGGAGGGTCCGATCGTGGTCAGCCCCAGCATTTT.

This clonotype has at least ten counts. V gene TRBV7-2 combines with J gene TRBJ1-5; the D is unclear. The CDR3 extends over 12 amino acids. In germline, CDR1 is SGHTA, CDR2 FQGNSA. V lost 1 base and J lost 7, with 5 bases in between. CDR3 coding DNA: TGTGCCAGCAGCTTAGTCAGCCAGCCCCAGCATTTT. Encoded protein: CASSLVSQPQHF. The full variable domain, rest sourced from reference TRBV7-2 and TRBJ1-5, is GAGVSQSPSNKVTEKGKDVELRCDPISGHTALYWYRQSLGQGLEFLIYFQGNSAPDKSGLPSDRFSAERTGGSVSTLTIQRTQQEDSAVYLCASSLVSQPQHFGDGTRLSIL.

Only a few counts were recorded for this clonotype. The chain uses TRBV14 and TRBJ2-1; 7 bases are shared with TRBD2. V shed 1 base, J shed 6 bases, and the junction held 6 bases outside the gene matches. The CDR3 covers 15 residues. CDR1 SGHDN and CDR2 FVKESK come from the germline V gene. The CDR3 loop is CASSQGTSPGNEQFF. In DNA form, the CDR3 reads TGTGCCAGCAGCCAAGGGACTAGTCCGGGCAATGAGCAGTTCTTC.

This clonotype was picked up one time. This chain joins TRBV4-1 and TRBJ2-5; TRBD2 might be the D (5 bases). The CDR3 totals 17 residues. V gave up 0 bases and J gave up 5 bases, with 19 bases separating them. CDR1 and CDR2 (germline): MGHRA, YSYEKL. CDR3 nucleotides: TGCGCCAGCAGCCAAGACCCCCACGTGAGGGTCGGGGAGACCCAGTACTTC. This encodes CASSQDPHVRVGETQYF.

At least ten counts were recorded for this clonotype. This chain uses TRBV6-1 with TRBJ1-1; TRBD1 aligns across 12 bases. CDR3 length: 15 residues. Per the germline V gene, CDR1 is MNHNS and CDR2 is SASEGT. Trimming removed 6 bases from V and 2 bases from J; junction bases left unmatched: 4. CDR3 sequence: CASSRDRGPNTEAFF. Here the CDR3 DNA reads TGTGCCAGCAGCCGGGACAGGGGGCCCAACACTGAAGCTTTCTTT.

This chain joins TRBV19 and TRBJ1-5; 9 bases map to TRBD1. V lost 3 bases to trimming and J lost 7 bases; unmatched junction nucleotides: 16. CDR1 is LNHDA, CDR2 SQIVND, per germline (reference sequence). The CDR3 is 18 residues long. DNA for the CDR3: TGTGCCAGTAGTATCAGACAATGGACAGGGGAAAAGCGGCAGCCCCAGCATTTT. Encoded protein: CASSIRQWTGEKRQPQHF.

This clonotype has ten or more counts. The chain links TRBV6-2 or TRBV6-3 to TRBJ2-3; D remains ambiguous. Trimming removed 2 bases at V and 5 bases at J, with 26 bases between. There are 19 residues in the CDR3. CDR1 is MNHEY, CDR2 SVGEGT, per germline. CDR3 loop: CASSYGPLDGEPWGDTQYF. CDR3 nucleotides: TGTGCCAGCAGTTACGGACCTCTTGACGGCGAGCCTTGGGGAGATACGCAGTATTTT.

This clonotype was recorded at least ten times. The rearrangement joins TRBV30 to TRBJ1-5; tentative D call: TRBD1 (5 bases). Germline V gene lookup returns CDR1 GTSNPN and CDR2 SVGIG (reference sequence). This CDR3 region has 13 residues. Trimming took off 1 base at V and 5 bases at J, with 9 bases between the two ends. This chain's CDR3 is CAWSGGVDQPQHF. The CDR3 DNA is TGTGCCTGGAGTGGGGGGGTCGATCAGCCCCAGCATTTT.

This clonotype has a handful of counts. The gene calls are TRBV5-5 and TRBJ1-5; the D is unclear. The CDR3 covers 14 residues. CDR1 and CDR2 from the germline V gene are SGHKS and YYEKEE (reference sequence). Trimming removed 0 bases from V and 9 bases from J, with 13 bases in between. In DNA form, the CDR3 reads TGTGCCAGCAGCTTGGGGGTGGGCCAGTGGCCCCAGCATTTT. This codes for CASSLGVGQWPQHF.